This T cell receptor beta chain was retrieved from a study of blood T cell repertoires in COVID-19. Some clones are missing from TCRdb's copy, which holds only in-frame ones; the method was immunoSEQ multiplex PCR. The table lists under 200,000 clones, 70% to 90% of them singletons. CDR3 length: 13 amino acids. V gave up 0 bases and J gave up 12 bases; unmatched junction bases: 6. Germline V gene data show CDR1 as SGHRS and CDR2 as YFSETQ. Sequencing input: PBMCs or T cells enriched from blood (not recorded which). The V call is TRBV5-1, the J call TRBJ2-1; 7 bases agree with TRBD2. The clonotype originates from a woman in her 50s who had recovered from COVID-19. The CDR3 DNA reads TGCGCCAGCAGCTTGGGCGTAGGGGAGGGGCAGTTCTTC. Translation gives CASSLGVGEGQFF.